The 27 T cell receptor beta chains below were found in one sample sequenced in a study of control samples from healthy donors and cancer patients. The repertoire was sequenced with immunoSEQ multiplex PCR; TCRdb's copy has only in-frame clones and lacks some. The data show almost 90,000 clones, 70% to 90% seen once. Sequencing input: blood. These receptors came from a woman aged 40-49 years in good health.

The chain has TRBV11-3 and TRBJ2-7; TRBD2 matches at 7 bases. The germline V gene encodes CDR1 SGHNT and CDR2 YENEEA. The CDR3 consists of 16 residues. The V and J ends lost 3 bases and 3 bases, in that order; junction bases with no gene match: 11. CDR3 coding DNA: TGTGCCAGCAGCTTCTCCGAGGCGGGGGACGACTACGAGCAGTACTTC. As protein: CASSFSEAGDDYEQYF. Complete variable domain (other parts from reference TRBV11-3 and TRBJ2-7): EAGVVQSPRYKIIEKKQPVAFWCNPISGHNTLYWYLQNLGQGPELLIRYENEEAVDDSQLPKDRFSAERLKGVDSTLKIQPAELGDSAVYLCASSFSEAGDDYEQYFGPGTRLTVT.

This clone was seen a single time. The chain has TRBV5-1 and TRBJ1-1, with D perhaps matching TRBD1 (5 bases). CDR1 is SGHRS and CDR2 is YFSETQ in the germline V gene. V lost 5 bases and J lost 5, with 13 bases in between. The CDR3 length is 13 residues. This CDR3 is CASRLLQETEAFF. DNA for the CDR3: TGCGCCAGCAGACTTTTACAGGAGACTGAAGCTTTCTTT.

The chain combines TRBV29-1 with TRBJ2-2; D possibly corresponds to TRBD1 (6 bases). Between the trimmed V and J ends, which lost 6 bases and 2 bases, there was a span of 13 bases. CDR3 length: 14 amino acids. Germline V CDR1 and CDR2: SQVTM, ANQGSEA. DNA for the CDR3: TGCAGCGTAGCACCAGGGGTTAACACCGGGGAGCTGTTTTTT. Translating gives CSVAPGVNTGELFF.

The chain carries TRBV29-1 and TRBJ1-2; 8 nucleotides align to TRBD1. The junction had 5 bases not matched to a gene; V was cut back by 4 bases and J by 4 bases. Germline-derived CDR1 and CDR2 are SQVTM and ANQGSEA. The CDR3 has 13 amino acids. The CDR3 DNA sequence: TGCAGCGTTGTAAAACAGGGGGGCTATGGCTACACCTTC. Translation: CSVVKQGGYGYTF.

Here the CDR3 DNA reads TGTGCCAGCAGGGGACAGGTGAATTCACCCCTCCACTTT. Its protein is CASRGQVNSPLHF. The chain employs TRBV12-3 or TRBV12-4 and TRBJ1-6; 8 nucleotides align to TRBD1. The CDR3 covers 13 residues. The junction had 2 bases not matched to a gene; V was cut back by 6 bases and J by 7 bases.

This CDR3 reads CASSLDPEGVGTGELFF. The CDR3 DNA reads TGCGCCAGCAGCTTGGACCCGGAGGGGGTGGGAACCGGGGAGCTGTTTTTT. The chain links TRBV5-1 to TRBJ2-2; D may match TRBD1 or TRBD2 (6 bases each). This CDR3 comprises 17 residues. Trimming left V 0 bases short and J 5 bases short, with 17 bases between. Germline V gives CDR1 SGHRS, CDR2 YFSETQ.

This chain joins TRBV27 and TRBJ2-4; a possible D gene is TRBD2 (7 bases). This CDR3 region has 15 residues. With 9 bases removed from V and 5 bases from J, the gap between germline ends came to 20 bases. Looked up from germline, CDR1 is MNHEY and CDR2 is SMNVEV (reference sequence). The chain's CDR3 is CASRGGGAGENIQYF. The CDR3 DNA follows: TGTGCCAGTCGAGGGGGGGGCGCCGGCGAAAACATTCAGTACTTC.

The chain employs TRBV3-1 (or the pseudogene TRBV3-2) and TRBJ2-7; D remains ambiguous. With 4 bases removed from V and 3 bases from J, the gap between germline ends came to 10 bases. Germline V CDR1 and CDR2: LGHDT, YNNKEL (reference sequence). This CDR3 spans 13 amino acids. The CDR3 coding sequence is TGTGCCAGCAGCCTCAGACGGAGCTACGAGCAGTACTTC. It specifies CASSLRRSYEQYF.

V usage is TRBV7-3 and J usage is TRBJ2-1; D gene unclear. The CDR3 sequence is 13 residues long. The ends were cut back, 5 bases at V and 0 bases at J, with 5 bases in the middle. Germline values: CDR1 SGHTA, CDR2 FQGTGA. The CDR3 DNA reads as TGTGCCAGCAGCATTGACTCCTACAATGAGCAGTTCTTC. It codes for CASSIDSYNEQFF.

The CDR3 bases are TGTGCCAGCAGCGCTAGGGACAGTAGTAACACTGAAGCTTTCTTT. Encoded protein: CASSARDSSNTEAFF. The gene calls are TRBV11-3 and TRBJ1-1, with TRBD1 matching over 7 bases. This CDR3 has 15 amino acids. The V gene's germline CDR1 is SGHNT and CDR2 YENEEA. V shed 5 bases, J shed 2 bases, and the junction held 8 bases outside the gene matches.

The V and J genes are TRBV24-1 and TRBJ2-1; 7 bases line up with TRBD2. Losses at the gene ends were 5 bases for V and 7 bases for J; bases not matched to a gene: 10. From germline, CDR1 is KGHDR and CDR2 SFDVKD. CDR3 length: 15 residues. The CDR3, as DNA: TGTGCCACCAGTGCGGGGGGTTTAGTGATGAATGAGCAGTTCTTC. Its protein is CATSAGGLVMNEQFF.

The V and J genes are TRBV2 and TRBJ2-7; D uncertain. This CDR3 has 13 residues. Germline CDR1 is SNHLY and CDR2 is FYNNEI. V shed 6 bases and J shed 5 bases, with 14 bases lying between them. DNA of the CDR3: TGTGCCAGCAGCCCAAACAGATATAACGAGCAGTACTTC. Residues: CASSPNRYNEQYF.

This clone was seen many times. The chain links TRBV6-5 to TRBJ2-7, with a possible D match to TRBD2 (6 bases). The CDR3 runs 15 residues. CDR1 MNHEY and CDR2 SVGAGI come from the germline V gene. The V end lost 6 bases, the J end lost 2 bases, and 17 bases lay between the germline ends. The CDR3 loop reads CASRNKAGRPYEQYF. The CDR3 bases are TGTGCCAGCAGGAACAAGGCGGGACGTCCCTACGAGCAGTACTTC.

The chain uses TRBV15 and TRBJ1-2; TRBD1 agrees at 7 bases. The CDR3 contains 16 residues. The V gene's germline CDR1 is LNHNV and CDR2 YYDKDF (reference sequence). Trimming took 0 bases from V and 0 from J; bases not matched to a gene: 4. As DNA, the CDR3 is TGTGCCACCAGCAGAGAGGGGACAGCCTCTAACTATGGCTACACCTTC. Amino acids: CATSREGTASNYGYTF.

The table lists this clone with a few counts. The gene calls are TRBV5-5 and TRBJ1-1; 7 positions agree with TRBD1. This CDR3 is 15 amino acids long. Germline V gives CDR1 SGHKS, CDR2 YYEKEE (reference sequence). The V and J ends lost 3 bases and 1 base, in that order; junction bases with no gene match: 6. The CDR3 DNA reads as TGTGCCAGCAGCTACCAAAACAGGGGGAACACTGAAGCTTTCTTT. As protein: CASSYQNRGNTEAFF.

The V gene is TRBV5-1, the J gene TRBJ2-3; 8 bases match TRBD1. Trimming cost V 4 bases and J 0 bases; bases outside gene matches: 4. Germline V CDR1 and CDR2: SGHRS, YFSETQ. The CDR3 extends over 15 amino acids. The CDR3 protein is CASSPRTGSTDTQYF. CDR3 DNA: TGCGCCAGCAGCCCTAGGACAGGGAGCACAGATACGCAGTATTTT. Using reference TRBV5-1 and TRBJ2-3 for the parts outside the CDR3, the full variable domain is KAGVTQTPRYLIKTRGQQVTLSCSPISGHRSVSWYQQTPGQGLQFLFEYFSETQRNKGNFPGRFSGRQFSNSRSEMNVSTLELGDSALYLCASSPRTGSTDTQYFGPGTRLTVL.

The V and J genes are TRBV12-3 or TRBV12-4 and TRBJ1-1; no firm D call. CDR3 size: 12 residues. The V and J ends lost 6 bases and 4 bases respectively, with 9 bases between them. The DNA of the CDR3 is TGTGCCAGCAGAATAGTAAGCACTGAAGCTTTCTTT. This codes for CASRIVSTEAFF.

V and J are TRBV10-1 and TRBJ2-3; no reliable D call. There are 15 residues in the CDR3. V dropped 3 bases and J dropped 2 bases, with 12 bases sitting between them. Germline V gene sequence: CDR1 WNHNN, CDR2 SYGVQD (reference sequence). The CDR3 region has the DNA TGCGCCAGCAGTGATCGGGCAGTTTCCACAGATACGCAGTATTTT. Encoded protein: CASSDRAVSTDTQYF.

The rearrangement uses TRBV7-9 and TRBJ1-2; no firm D call. V lost 4 bases and J lost 0, with 15 bases in between. Germline loops: CDR1 SEHNR, CDR2 FQNEAQ (reference sequence). The CDR3 has 16 amino acids. The CDR3 reads CASSSREGGSNYGYTF. The CDR3 DNA sequence: TGTGCCAGCAGCTCCCGGGAGGGAGGCTCTAACTATGGCTACACCTTC.

This clone was recorded only once. In nucleotides, the CDR3 is TGTGCCAGCAGCTTAGCCGTCAGAAGGAACACCGGGGAGCTGTTTTTT. Translated: CASSLAVRRNTGELFF. V is TRBV7-9 and J is TRBJ2-2; no definite D call. Trimming took off 0 bases at V and 1 base at J, with 9 bases between the two ends. Germline V lookup: CDR1 SEHNR, CDR2 FQNEAQ (reference sequence). CDR3 size: 16 residues.

CDR3 sequence: CAITAGTTTGELFF. The DNA for the CDR3 is TGTGCCATCACCGCCGGGACAACCACCGGGGAGCTGTTTTTT. The chain has TRBV10-3 and TRBJ2-2, with TRBD1 as a possible D gene (6 bases). V was clipped by 7 bases and J by 4 bases, with 13 bases between them. The CDR3 is made up of 14 amino acids. Germline V gives CDR1 ENHRY, CDR2 SYGVKD.

V and J are TRBV30 and TRBJ2-3, with 8 bases aligning to TRBD1. J was trimmed by 6 bases and V by 0 bases; bases with no gene match: 8. The V gene's germline CDR1 is GTSNPN and CDR2 SVGIG (reference sequence). CDR3 length: 15 residues. CDR3 in amino acids: CAWSVWAGGADTQYF. DNA for the CDR3: TGTGCCTGGAGTGTATGGGCAGGGGGCGCGGATACGCAGTATTTT.

On this clone itself: This may arise from a read error, as a much more abundant clone is one base away. This CDR3 is also generated by other DNA sequences in the sample. The chain carries TRBV7-2 and TRBJ2-6; the D gene is possibly TRBD2 (6 bases). This CDR3 comprises 15 residues. Trimming stripped 3 bases from V and 0 bases from J, with 6 bases between. Per the germline V gene, CDR1 is SGHTA and CDR2 is FQGNSA. The chain's CDR3 is CASSLGGSGANVLTF. The DNA for the CDR3 is TGTGCCAGCAGCTTGGGGGGCTCTGGGGCCAACGTCCTGACTTTC.

Turning to this clone: The same CDR3 also results from other DNA sequences found in this sample. The J gene is TRBJ2-1, the V gene TRBV4-3; D possibly uses TRBD1 or TRBD2 (5 bases each). V dropped 1 base and J dropped 2 bases, with 9 bases sitting between them. The CDR3 consists of 15 residues. Germline lookup yields CDR1 LGHNA and CDR2 YSLEER. The CDR3 DNA sequence: TGCGCCAGCAGCCAAGCTGGGACGACCTACAATGAGCAGTTCTTC. Protein sequence: CASSQAGTTYNEQFF.

This rearrangement joins TRBV6-2 or TRBV6-3 to TRBJ1-1; 7 nucleotides agree with TRBD1. With V trimmed by 2 bases and J by 5 bases, 8 bases remained unmatched. This CDR3 contains 15 residues. Looked up from germline, CDR1 is MNHEY and CDR2 is SVGEGT. CDR3 in DNA: TGTGCCAGCAGTTACCCCAGGGGGGGGGAGACTGAAGCTTTCTTT. Protein: CASSYPRGGETEAFF.

V is TRBV2 and J is TRBJ1-4; D ambiguous. Germline V gene data show CDR1 as SNHLY and CDR2 as FYNNEI. V was cut by 4 bases and J by 14 bases, with 11 bases left in between. The CDR3 runs to 11 residues. Here the CDR3 reads CASSGHRDLFF. CDR3 DNA sequence: TGTGCCAGCAGTGGACACAGAGACCTGTTTTTT.

The chain uses TRBV7-2 and TRBJ1-6; 7 nucleotides agree with TRBD1. This CDR3 is 16 amino acids long. The germline CDR1 and CDR2 sequences are SGHTA and FQGNSA. The V gene end was trimmed by 4 bases and the J gene end by 8 bases; junction bases not matched to a gene: 11. CDR3 loop: CASSSISTGWDSPLHF. CDR3 coding DNA: TGTGCCAGCAGCTCGATATCGACAGGGTGGGATTCACCCCTCCACTTT.